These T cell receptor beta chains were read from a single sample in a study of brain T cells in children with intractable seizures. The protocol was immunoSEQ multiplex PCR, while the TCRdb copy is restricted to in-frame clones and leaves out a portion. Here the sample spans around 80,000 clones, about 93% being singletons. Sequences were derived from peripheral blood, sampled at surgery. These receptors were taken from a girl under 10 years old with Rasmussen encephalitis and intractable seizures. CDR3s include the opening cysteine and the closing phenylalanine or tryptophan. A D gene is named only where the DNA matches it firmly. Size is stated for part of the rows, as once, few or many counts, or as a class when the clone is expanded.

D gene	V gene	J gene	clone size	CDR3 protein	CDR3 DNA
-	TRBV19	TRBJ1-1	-	CASSIDAGATEAFF	TGTGCCAGTAGTATAGACGCAGGGGCCACTGAAGCTTTCTTT
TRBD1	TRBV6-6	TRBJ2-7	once	CASSYLQGYEQYF	TGTGCCAGCAGTTACCTACAGGGGTACGAGCAGTACTTC
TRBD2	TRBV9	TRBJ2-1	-	CASSVRTSGRVGEQFF	TGTGCCAGCAGCGTCAGGACTAGCGGGAGGGTAGGTGAGCAGTTCTTC
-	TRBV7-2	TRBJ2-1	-	CASSLEYAHDEQFF	TGTGCCAGCAGCTTAGAGTATGCGCACGATGAGCAGTTCTTC
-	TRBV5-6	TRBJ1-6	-	CASTLWAVRGGHNSPLHF	TGTGCCAGCACGCTCTGGGCGGTGCGAGGAGGTCATAATTCACCCCTCCACTTT
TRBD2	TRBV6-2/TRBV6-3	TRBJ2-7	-	CASSSSGRAGDEQYF	TGTGCCAGCAGTTCGAGCGGGAGGGCCGGGGACGAGCAGTACTTC
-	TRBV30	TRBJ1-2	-	CAWSMCCLTGYTF	TGTGCCTGGAGTATGTGTTGTCTAACCGGCTACACCTTC
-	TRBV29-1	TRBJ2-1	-	CSVVRRNEQFF	TGCAGCGTTGTTAGAAGGAATGAGCAGTTCTTC
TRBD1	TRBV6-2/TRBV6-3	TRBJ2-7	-	CASSYPRDRGYEQYF	TGTGCCAGCAGTTACCCCCGGGACAGGGGGTACGAGCAGTACTTC
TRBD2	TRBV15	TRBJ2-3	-	CATSKEARGDYTDTQYF	TGTGCCACCAGCAAAGAGGCCCGCGGGGACTACACAGATACGCAGTATTTT
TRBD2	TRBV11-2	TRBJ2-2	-	CASSPLAGGQGELFF	TGTGCCAGCAGCCCCCTAGCGGGGGGGCAGGGGGAGCTGTTTTTT
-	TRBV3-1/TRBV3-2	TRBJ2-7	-	CASSQDSVYEQYF	TGTGCCAGCAGCCAAGACAGTGTCTACGAGCAGTACTTC
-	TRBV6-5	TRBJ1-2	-	CASSSEAPPGYTF	TGTGCCAGCAGTTCAGAGGCCCCACCGGGATACACCTTC
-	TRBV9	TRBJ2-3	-	CASSVGGAFTDTQYF	TGTGCCAGCAGCGTAGGGGGGGCTTTCACAGATACGCAGTATTTT
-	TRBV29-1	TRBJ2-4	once	CSVGGLAKNIQYF	TGCAGCGTTGGAGGGCTAGCCAAAAACATTCAGTACTTC
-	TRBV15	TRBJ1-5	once	CATSKGGSNQPQHF	TGTGCCACCAGTAAGGGGGGAAGCAATCAGCCCCAGCATTTT
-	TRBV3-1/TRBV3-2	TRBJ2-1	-	CASSRLNSYNEQFF	TGTGCCAGCAGCCGGCTAAACTCCTACAATGAGCAGTTCTTC
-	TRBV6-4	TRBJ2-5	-	CASHRVKTQYF	TGTGCCAGTCACAGGGTTAAGACCCAGTACTTC
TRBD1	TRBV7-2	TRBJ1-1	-	CASSVRTGQFGYTEAFF	TGTGCCAGCAGCGTCCGGACAGGGCAGTTTGGATACACTGAAGCTTTCTTT
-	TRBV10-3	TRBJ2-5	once	CAIGLGETQYF	TGTGCCATCGGCCTGGGGGAGACCCAGTACTTC
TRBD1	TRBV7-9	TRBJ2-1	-	CAGRDRAGNEQFF	TGTGCCGGCCGGGACAGGGCGGGGAATGAGCAGTTCTTC
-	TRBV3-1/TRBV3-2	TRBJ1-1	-	CASSHQGFDTEAFF	TGTGCCAGCAGCCATCAGGGGTTTGACACTGAAGCTTTCTTT
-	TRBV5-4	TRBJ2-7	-	CASSLGSGQGTYEQYF	TGTGCCAGCAGCTTGGGGTCCGGGCAGGGCACCTACGAGCAGTACTTC
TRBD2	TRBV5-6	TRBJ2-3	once	CASSLGAGASDTQYF	TGTGCCAGCAGCTTGGGAGCGGGAGCTTCAGATACGCAGTATTTT
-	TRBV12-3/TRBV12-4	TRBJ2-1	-	CASSLGDEQFF	TGTGCCAGCAGTTTAGGGGACGAGCAGTTCTTC
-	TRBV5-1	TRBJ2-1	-	CASRKTVGDEQFF	TGCGCCAGCAGGAAGACAGTAGGCGATGAGCAGTTCTTC
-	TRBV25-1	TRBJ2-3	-	CASKRGGGTDTQYF	TGTGCCAGCAAAAGGGGCGGCGGCACAGATACGCAGTATTTT
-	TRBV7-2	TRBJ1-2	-	CASRTAGAYGYTF	TGTGCCAGCAGGACGGCGGGAGCGTATGGCTACACCTTC
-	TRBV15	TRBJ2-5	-	CATSRDLQETQYF	TGTGCCACCAGCAGAGATTTGCAAGAGACCCAGTACTTC
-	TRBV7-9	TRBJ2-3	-	CASSFRLVPDTQYF	TGTGCCAGCAGCTTTCGACTAGTCCCAGATACGCAGTATTTT
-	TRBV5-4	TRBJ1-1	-	CASSGGGNKAFF	TGTGCCAGCAGCGGCGGGGGAAACAAAGCTTTCTTT
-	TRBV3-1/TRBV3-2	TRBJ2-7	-	CASSTSTAYEQYF	TGTGCCAGCAGCACCTCAACTGCCTACGAGCAGTACTTC
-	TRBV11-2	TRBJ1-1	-	CASSYHAFTEAFF	TGTGCCAGCAGTTACCATGCCTTCACTGAAGCTTTCTTT
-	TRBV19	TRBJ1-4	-	CAAQRSYNEKLFF	TGTGCCGCCCAACGCAGCTATAATGAAAAACTGTTTTTT
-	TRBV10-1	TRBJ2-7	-	CASNRRTAYSYEQYF	TGCGCCAGCAACAGACGGACAGCGTACTCCTACGAGCAGTACTTC
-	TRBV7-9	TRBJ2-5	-	CASSFLTGTFQETQYF	TGTGCCAGCAGCTTTCTCACAGGGACGTTCCAAGAGACCCAGTACTTC
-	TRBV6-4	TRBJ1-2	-	CASSDSGGVFGYTF	TGTGCCAGCAGTGACTCGGGTGGGGTTTTCGGCTACACCTTC
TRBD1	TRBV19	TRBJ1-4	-	CATRDRGSATNEKLFF	TGTGCCACCCGTGACAGGGGGAGCGCAACTAATGAAAAACTGTTTTTT
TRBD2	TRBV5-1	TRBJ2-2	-	CASSWTSTTGELFF	TGCGCCAGCAGCTGGACTAGTACCACAGGGGAGCTGTTTTTT
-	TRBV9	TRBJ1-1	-	CASSVGLSDGDTEAFF	TGTGCCAGCAGCGTAGGTCTATCGGACGGAGACACTGAAGCTTTCTTT
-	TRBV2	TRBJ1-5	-	CASVDIGGQPQHF	TGTGCCAGCGTAGATATAGGAGGTCAGCCCCAGCATTTT
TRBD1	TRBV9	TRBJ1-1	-	CASSAGGQGEAFF	TGTGCCAGCAGCGCAGGAGGACAGGGTGAAGCTTTCTTT
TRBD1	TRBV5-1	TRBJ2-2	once	CASSSRTGGTGELFF	TGCGCCAGCAGCTCGCGGACAGGGGGCACCGGGGAGCTGTTTTTT
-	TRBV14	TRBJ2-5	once	CASSQDPPAWVAPGTQYF	TGTGCCAGCAGCCAAGATCCCCCTGCGTGGGTCGCGCCCGGGACCCAGTACTTC
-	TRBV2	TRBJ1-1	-	CASSSTGHTEAFF	TGTGCCAGCTCGTCGACAGGACACACTGAAGCTTTCTTT
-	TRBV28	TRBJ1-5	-	CASSPSGNGNQPQHF	TGTGCCAGCAGCCCCTCGGGGAACGGCAATCAGCCCCAGCATTTT
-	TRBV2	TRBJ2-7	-	CASGLQGRYEQYF	TGTGCCAGCGGCTTACAGGGGAGGTACGAGCAGTACTTC
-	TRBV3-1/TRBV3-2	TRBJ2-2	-	CASSQSRTGELFF	TGTGCCAGCAGCCAATCACGGACCGGGGAGCTGTTTTTT
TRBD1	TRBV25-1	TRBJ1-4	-	CASLRTGTGGEKLFF	TGTGCCAGCCTCCGGACCGGGACAGGGGGCGAAAAACTGTTTTTT
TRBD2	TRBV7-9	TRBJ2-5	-	CASSSGLARETQYF	TGTGCCAGCAGCTCGGGACTAGCGCGGGAGACCCAGTACTTC
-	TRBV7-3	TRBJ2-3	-	CASSLNGATDTQYF	TGTGCCAGCAGCTTAAACGGAGCCACAGATACGCAGTATTTT
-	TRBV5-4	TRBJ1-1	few	CASSSDSHTEAFF	TGTGCCAGCAGCTCCGACAGCCACACTGAAGCTTTCTTT
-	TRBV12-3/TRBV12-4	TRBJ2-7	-	CASSRRLYEQYF	TGTGCCAGCAGCAGAAGACTCTACGAGCAGTACTTC